One sample yielded the 8 T cell receptor beta chains listed below, sequenced in a study of graft-versus-host responses after intestinal transplantation. The antigens these receptors bind are not known. Produced via immunoSEQ multiplex PCR; TCRdb's table is partial and in-frame only. The sample holds 65,000 to 90,000 clones, more than 80% seen once. The sample was unstimulated CD8+ T cells sorted from spleen or lymph node cells, taken before intestinal transplant. The receptors here all came from a human donor who received an intestinal transplant.

The rearrangement uses TRBV7-9 and TRBJ1-2; D is ambiguous. Trimming removed 3 bases from V and 7 bases from J, with 9 bases in between. Germline CDR1 SEHNR, CDR2 FQNEAQ (reference sequence). The CDR3 contains 12 residues. This CDR3 is CASSFEGGGYTF. Here the CDR3 DNA reads TGTGCCAGCAGCTTCGAGGGTGGTGGCTACACCTTC.

The V and J genes are TRBV5-8 and TRBJ2-7, with 8 bases aligning to TRBD2. J was trimmed by 3 bases and V by 0 bases; bases with no gene match: 5. CDR1 is SGHTS, CDR2 YDEGEE, per germline. This CDR3 has 15 amino acids. CDR3 nucleotides: TGTGCCAGCAGCTTGGTTCTCGGGAGGGGCTACGAGCAGTACTTC. Translating gives CASSLVLGRGYEQYF.

The chain uses TRBV28 and TRBJ2-7; 13 bases fit TRBD2. The V gene's germline CDR1 is MDHEN and CDR2 SYDVKM. The CDR3 runs 17 residues. J was trimmed by 2 bases and V by 6 bases; bases with no gene match: 10. CDR3 amino acids: CASSPGLAGALTYEQYF. In nucleotides, the CDR3 is TGTGCCAGCAGCCCCGGACTAGCGGGAGCGTTAACCTACGAGCAGTACTTC. Drawing the rest from reference TRBV28 and TRBJ2-7, the complete variable domain is DVKVTQSSRYLVKRTGEKVFLECVQDMDHENMFWYRQDPGLGLRLIYFSYDVKMKEKGDIPEGYSVSREKKERFSLILESASTNQTSMYLCASSPGLAGALTYEQYFGPGTRLTVT.

This chain uses TRBV4-2 with TRBJ2-7; the match to TRBD2 covers 11 bases. V was pared by 0 bases and J by 3 bases, with 1 base of the junction left unmatched. This CDR3 has 15 amino acids. Germline V lookup: CDR1 LGHNA, CDR2 YNFKEQ. The CDR3, as DNA: TGTGCCAGCAGCCAAGAGACTAGCGGGATCTACGAGCAGTACTTC. Translated, it gives CASSQETSGIYEQYF.

The V call is TRBV6-1, the J call TRBJ2-1; 7 nucleotides line up with TRBD1. J was trimmed by 4 bases and V by 4 bases; bases with no gene match: 4. CDR3 size: 14 residues. CDR1 is MNHNS and CDR2 is SASEGT in the germline V gene. The CDR3 here is CASSARGSYNEQFF. The CDR3 coding sequence is TGTGCCAGCAGTGCCAGGGGGTCATACAATGAGCAGTTCTTC.

The chain joins TRBV14 to TRBJ2-1, with TRBD2 matching 11 bases. Germline V gene sequence: CDR1 SGHDN, CDR2 FVKESK. The CDR3 runs 17 residues. V lost 0 bases, J lost 6 bases, and 7 bases stayed unmatched. CDR3 protein: CASSQDILAGVPNEQFF. In nucleotides, the CDR3 is TGTGCCAGCAGCCAAGACATACTAGCGGGGGTTCCCAATGAGCAGTTCTTC. The full variable domain, rest sourced from reference TRBV14 and TRBJ2-1, is EAGVTQFPSHSVIEKGQTVTLRCDPISGHDNLYWYRRVMGKEIKFLLHFVKESKQDESGMPNNRFLAERTGGTYSTLKVQPAELEDSGVYFCASSQDILAGVPNEQFFGPGTRLTVL.

On this clone itself: At one end, the junction sequence differs from germline, possibly due to a read error. CDR3 sequence (DNA): TGTGCCAGCAGTTTAGGACTAGCGGGACCCTCCTACGAGCAGTACTTC. This encodes CASSLGLAGPSYEQYF. The chain carries TRBV13 and TRBJ2-7, with 12 bases aligning to TRBD2. The CDR3 extends over 16 amino acids. Germline values: CDR1 PRHDT, CDR2 FYEKMQ (reference sequence).

This rearrangement joins TRBV10-2 to TRBJ2-7; TRBD2 matches 8 bases. The J segment lost 2 bases and the V segment lost 5 bases, leaving 5 bases of the junction unmatched. This CDR3 comprises 14 residues. The germline CDR1 and CDR2 sequences are WSHSY and SAAADI. This chain's CDR3 is CASSTSGLTYEQYF. The CDR3, as DNA: TGCGCCAGCAGTACTAGCGGACTCACCTACGAGCAGTACTTC.